This T cell receptor beta chain was identified during a study of response to subunit inactivated influenza vaccine. Study-level results: Few additional T cells are recruited per seasonal influenza vaccination, authors suggested.

V dropped 6 bases and J dropped 4 bases, with 21 bases sitting between them. Germline CDR1 reads DFQATT; CDR2 reads SNEGSKA (reference sequence). The CDR3 totals 15 residues. Points on this clonotype: Antigen specificity is unknown.

TCRdb recomputed calls from the RT-PCR reads with MiXCR, one row per CDR3 protein. The sample has hundreds of thousands of distinct CDR3 sequences, around a sixth seen once. The chain couples TRBV20-1 to TRBJ2-5; tentatively, D is TRBD1 or TRBD2 (7 bases each). This sample comprised PBMCs from blood, obtained more than 4 days after vaccination. The sequence was collected from a man aged 45-65 years who received an inactivated influenza vaccine. The CDR3 loop is CSATRGGWVLETQYF. The CDR3 bases are TGCAGTGCCACCAGGGGGGGTTGGGTCCTAGAGACCCAGTACTTC.